The 24 T cell receptor beta chains reported below all come from one sample, sequenced in a study of cytomegalovirus exposure and HLA in healthy donors (dated by TCRdb to 2015 to 2018). Libraries were constructed by the immunoSEQ multiplex PCR assay. For the multiplex PCR, a mixture combining 60 forward primers for TCR Vbeta segments and 13 reverse primers for TCR Jbeta segments was used. This is the immuneACCESS table as TCRdb keeps it, with only in-frame sequences that have V and J called. A part of the clones is gone; compared with another copy, unresolved V genes explain less than half, and the rest is unexplained. The sample contains 200,000 to 300,000 clones, roughly 86% of them found a single time. The top ten hold about 2% of the sample. Sequencing was done on a sample of PBMCs. These receptors all come from a middle-aged woman in good health and CMV-seropositive.

V usage is TRBV14 and J usage is TRBJ1-1; tentative D call: TRBD1 (5 bases). This CDR3 spans 13 amino acids. The germline V gene encodes CDR1 SGHDN and CDR2 FVKESK. V was clipped by 0 bases and J by 11 bases, with 13 bases between them. The CDR3 here is CASSQDWRGTAFF. CDR3 nucleotides: TGTGCCAGCAGCCAAGACTGGAGGGGCACGGCTTTCTTT.

The CDR3 here is CASSRGTGVGDTQYF. CDR3 sequence (DNA): TGTGCCAGCAGCCGCGGGACAGGGGTAGGAGATACGCAGTATTTT. The J gene is TRBJ2-3, the V gene TRBV7-2, with 10 bases matching TRBD1. The germline V gene encodes CDR1 SGHTA and CDR2 FQGNSA. After removal of 5 bases from V and 5 bases from J, the junction contained 7 bases not matched to a gene. This CDR3 is 15 amino acids long.

The chain links TRBV7-3 to TRBJ1-2; 7 nucleotides align to TRBD1. The CDR3 is made up of 14 amino acids. Trimming cost V 5 bases and J 7 bases; bases outside gene matches: 10. Germline loops: CDR1 SGHTA, CDR2 FQGTGA. The CDR3: CASSQSQGDGGYTF. The CDR3 nucleotides are TGTGCCAGCAGCCAGAGTCAGGGGGATGGTGGCTACACCTTC.

V gene TRBV28 combines with J gene TRBJ1-2; D unclear. V lost 4 bases and J 5 bases, leaving 5 bases between the germline ends. Germline loops: CDR1 MDHEN, CDR2 SYDVKM. This CDR3 contains 11 residues. The CDR3 sequence: CASSSLYGYTF. In DNA, the CDR3 is TGTGCCAGCAGTTCACTGTATGGCTACACCTTC.

The chain couples TRBV29-1 to TRBJ1-4, with D possibly being TRBD1 (6 bases). With 5 bases removed from V and 1 base from J, the gap between germline ends came to 8 bases. The CDR3 runs 13 residues. CDR1 is SQVTM and CDR2 is ANQGSEA in the germline V gene. The CDR3 loop is CSVSRGTNEKLFF. The CDR3 coding sequence is TGCAGCGTTTCCAGGGGAACTAATGAAAAACTGTTTTTT. Using reference TRBV29-1 and TRBJ1-4 for the parts outside the CDR3, the full variable domain is SAVISQKPSRDICQRGTSLTIQCQVDSQVTMMFWYRQQPGQSLTLIATANQGSEATYESGFVIDKFPISRPNLTFSTLTVSNMSPEDSSIYLCSVSRGTNEKLFFGSGTQLSVL.

The rearrangement joins TRBV28 to TRBJ2-6; 11 nucleotides agree with TRBD1. Germline CDR1 is MDHEN and CDR2 is SYDVKM. The length of the CDR3 is 17 residues. The junction had 7 bases not matched to a gene; V was cut back by 1 base and J by 8 bases. The CDR3 loop reads CASSLYPGQGATNVLTF. The CDR3 DNA reads as TGTGCCAGCAGTTTATACCCCGGACAGGGGGCAACCAACGTCCTGACTTTC.

In its sample, this clone was seen once. J is TRBJ2-2 and V is TRBV5-6, with a tentative D call TRBD2 (6 bases). The V end was cut by 4 bases, the J end by 6 bases, with 19 bases between. Germline-derived CDR1 and CDR2 are SGHDT and YYEEEE. This CDR3 spans 16 amino acids. The CDR3 here is CASSGGVGSFAGELFF. CDR3 in DNA: TGTGCCAGCAGCGGCGGGGTAGGATCCTTCGCCGGGGAGCTGTTTTTT. Looking up the rest from reference TRBV5-6 and TRBJ2-2 gives the full variable domain: DAGVTQSPTHLIKTRGQQVTLRCSPKSGHDTVSWYQQALGQGPQFIFQYYEEEERQRGNFPDRFSGHQFPNYSSELNVNALLLGDSALYLCASSGGVGSFAGELFFGEGSRLTVL.

The rearrangement joins TRBV7-9 to TRBJ1-3; no clear D gene. CDR3 length equals 15 residues. V was shortened by 5 bases and J by 1 base, with 12 bases between the two germline ends. Germline V CDR1 and CDR2: SEHNR, FQNEAQ (reference sequence). CDR3 DNA: TGTGCCAGCAGCCCCGTATCGGGATCTGGAAACACCATATATTTT. It codes for CASSPVSGSGNTIYF.

The chain uses TRBV10-3 and TRBJ2-7; TRBD1 matches at 8 bases. V trimming: 7 bases; J trimming: 7 bases; junction bases outside the gene matches: 12. Germline values: CDR1 ENHRY, CDR2 SYGVKD. The length of the CDR3 is 14 residues. CDR3 protein: CAIKRQGSTQEQYF. The CDR3, as DNA: TGTGCCATCAAACGACAGGGGTCGACTCAGGAGCAGTACTTC.

The genes are TRBV30 and TRBJ1-5; the D gene is possibly TRBD1 (6 bases). This CDR3 is built from 13 residues. From germline, CDR1 is GTSNPN and CDR2 SVGIG (reference sequence). Trimming removed 7 bases from V and 7 bases from J, with 17 bases in between. CDR3 sequence reads: CAFNTGFNQPQHF. CDR3 coding DNA: TGTGCCTTTAATACAGGGTTCAACCAGCCCCAGCATTTT.

The chain joins TRBV11-2 to TRBJ2-7; the match to TRBD1 covers 7 bases. CDR3 length equals 14 residues. V dropped 0 bases and J dropped 7; count of bases not matched to a gene: 6. Germline V CDR1 and CDR2: SGHAT, FQNNGV. The CDR3 loop reads CASSLDRQGFEQYF. The DNA for the CDR3 is TGTGCCAGCAGCTTAGATAGACAGGGATTTGAGCAGTACTTC.

The chain has TRBV7-9 and TRBJ1-1; 12 nucleotides align to TRBD1. Germline loops: CDR1 SEHNR, CDR2 FQNEAQ (reference sequence). The CDR3 is 17 amino acids. Trimming at V came to 2 bases and at J to 3 bases, leaving 7 bases not matched to a gene. The CDR3 is CASSLLGQGAVDTEAFF. As DNA, the CDR3 is TGTGCCAGCAGCTTATTGGGACAGGGGGCAGTTGACACTGAAGCTTTCTTT.

The chain couples TRBV6-5 to TRBJ2-7; 9 nucleotides align to TRBD1. Germline assignment: CDR1 MNHEY and CDR2 SVGAGI. V lost 6 bases and J lost 1; bases outside the gene matches: 4. The CDR3 consists of 14 residues. CDR3 bases: TGTGCCAGCAGACCGACAGGGGGGTCCTACGAGCAGTACTTC. Its protein is CASRPTGGSYEQYF.

The chain recombines TRBV19 with TRBJ2-7; D possibly corresponds to TRBD2 (5 bases). Germline CDR1 is LNHDA and CDR2 is SQIVND (reference sequence). The CDR3 sequence is 17 residues long. Trimming removed 2 bases at V and 0 bases at J, with 17 bases between. CDR3 in DNA: TGTGCCAGTAGTATACGGGTCGTAGCTGGGAGCTCCTACGAGCAGTACTTC. This sequence encodes CASSIRVVAGSSYEQYF.

The chain has TRBV5-5 and TRBJ1-6; 8 bases fit TRBD1. The V segment lost 4 bases and the J segment 7 bases; nucleotides outside the gene matches: 7. In germline, CDR1 is SGHKS, CDR2 YYEKEE (reference sequence). CDR3 size: 15 residues. This CDR3 is CASSVGQAENSPLHF. Written as DNA, the CDR3 is TGTGCCAGCAGCGTGGGACAGGCGGAGAATTCACCCCTCCACTTT.

This chain connects TRBV6-5 to TRBJ1-2, with TRBD1 matching over 10 bases. With V trimmed by 7 bases and J by 8 bases, 7 bases remained unmatched. The CDR3 length is 13 residues. Per germline, CDR1 MNHEY and CDR2 SVGAGI. The CDR3 is CASTRQGAWGYTF. The CDR3 nucleotides read TGTGCCAGCACGAGACAGGGGGCGTGGGGCTACACCTTC.

The chain has TRBV7-2 and TRBJ2-1, with 9 bases that match TRBD2. V dropped 5 bases and J dropped 3; count of bases not matched to a gene: 11. Looked up from germline, CDR1 is SGHTA and CDR2 is FQGNSA. This CDR3 has 17 residues. The CDR3 loop reads CASSPLPLAGVYNEQFF. The CDR3 DNA reads as TGTGCCAGCAGCCCCCTACCCTTAGCGGGAGTCTACAATGAGCAGTTCTTC.

Here the CDR3 reads CASSSTDRGRGTDTQYF. Here the CDR3 DNA reads TGTGCCAGCAGTTCAACAGACAGGGGAAGGGGCACAGATACGCAGTATTTT. This chain joins TRBV27 and TRBJ2-3; 8 bases line up with TRBD1. The ends lost 4 bases at V and 1 base at J; junction bases unmatched: 10. This CDR3 is built from 17 residues. Germline V gives CDR1 MNHEY, CDR2 SMNVEV (reference sequence).

V and J are TRBV2 and TRBJ2-7, with 7 bases matching TRBD1. Trimming cost V 6 bases and J 1 base; bases outside gene matches: 3. Germline CDR1 SNHLY, CDR2 FYNNEI. CDR3 size: 13 residues. The CDR3 bases are TGTGCCAGCAGGGGGACAGAATCCTACGAGCAGTACTTC. This encodes CASRGTESYEQYF.

The chain combines TRBV9 with TRBJ1-5; D ambiguous. V was clipped by 3 bases and J by 4 bases, with 14 bases between them. Germline CDR1 reads SGDLS; CDR2 reads YYNGEE. This CDR3 is 15 amino acids long. The CDR3 region is CASSAQPGKNQPQHF. CDR3 nucleotides: TGTGCCAGCAGCGCGCAACCGGGGAAAAATCAGCCCCAGCATTTT.

The V gene is TRBV5-4, the J gene TRBJ1-2; TRBD1 might be the D (6 bases). The V end was cut by 0 bases, the J end by 12 bases, with 21 bases between. This CDR3 contains 15 residues. The germline CDR1 and CDR2 sequences are SGHNT and YYREEE (reference sequence). In DNA, the CDR3 is TGTGCCAGCAGCTTGGATCGACAGGCCGGGGAGGGGAACACCTTC. This translates into CASSLDRQAGEGNTF.

The chain joins TRBV30 to TRBJ2-6; 8 bases map to TRBD2. Germline values: CDR1 GTSNPN, CDR2 SVGIG (reference sequence). The CDR3 spans 18 residues. The V segment lost 0 bases and the J segment 3 bases; nucleotides outside the gene matches: 10. CDR3 bases: TGTGCCTGGAGTGTACGAGCGGGAGCCACTCTTGGGGCCAACGTCCTGACTTTC. Residues: CAWSVRAGATLGANVLTF. The full variable domain, with the rest looked up from reference TRBV30 and TRBJ2-6, is SQTIHQWPATLVQPVGSPLSLECTVEGTSNPNLYWYRQAAGRGLQLLFYSVGIGQISSEVPQNLSASRPQDRQFILSSKKLLLSDSGFYLCAWSVRAGATLGANVLTFGAGSRLTVL.

The count of this clone is one. V usage is TRBV29-1 and J usage is TRBJ2-1, with 13 bases fitting TRBD2. CDR1 and CDR2 (germline): SQVTM, ANQGSEA. The CDR3 has 18 amino acids. The V gene end was trimmed by 1 base and the J gene end by 0 bases; junction bases not matched to a gene: 6. CDR3 region: CSVEVGTSGRGSYNEQFF. The CDR3 DNA reads as TGCAGCGTTGAAGTAGGTACTAGCGGGAGGGGCTCCTACAATGAGCAGTTCTTC.

The CDR3 DNA reads as TGCGCCAGCAGCCAAGATGGGGGGACTAGCTTCGATGAGCAGTTCTTC. Protein sequence: CASSQDGGTSFDEQFF. The chain links TRBV4-3 to TRBJ2-1, with 9 nucleotides matching TRBD2. The CDR3 loop spans 16 amino acids. The V gene end was trimmed by 0 bases and the J gene end by 8 bases; junction bases not matched to a gene: 8. Germline V lookup: CDR1 LGHNA, CDR2 YSLEER.